Listed here are 27 T cell receptor beta chains from one sample, sequenced in a study of T cell clusters in autoimmune cytopenias. Multiplex touch-down PCR amplified TRB using TRB-A and TRB-B pools in one tube. After re-calling the multiplex PCR reads, TCRdb lists one entry per CDR3 protein, DNA absent. Recorded for this sample: 5,800 or so distinct CDR3 sequences. TRB amplification used 250 ng of peripheral blood genomic DNA. The specimen was peripheral blood. These receptors were collected from a human donor with an autoimmune cytopenia or autoimmune hepatitis (not recorded which).

The CDR3 region is CASTSWAAQETQYF. V is TRBV13 and J is TRBJ2-5. CDR1 PRHDT and CDR2 FYEKMQ come from the germline V gene (reference sequence). The CDR3 is made up of 14 amino acids.

The chain combines TRBV10-3 with TRBJ2-2; TCRdb gives TRBD1 as the D gene, but with no DNA this cannot be confirmed. The germline CDR1 and CDR2 sequences are ENHRY and SYGVKD. CDR3 length: 16 amino acids. The CDR3 here is CAISEFALEGAGELFF.

By frequency, this clonotype registers medium-sized. The J gene is TRBJ1-4, the V gene TRBV6-2 or TRBV6-3; the TCRdb D gene call, TRBD1, has no DNA to confirm it. This CDR3 is built from 14 residues. Germline V gives CDR1 MNHEY, CDR2 SVGEGT. This CDR3 is CASSSPQGNEKLFF.

V and J are TRBV20-1 and TRBJ1-1. Per the germline V gene, CDR1 is DFQATT and CDR2 is SNEGSKA (reference sequence). This CDR3 region has 13 residues. The CDR3: CSARGLSNTEAFF.

This clonotype registers medium-sized by frequency. The chain employs TRBV6-6 and TRBJ2-2. Per germline, CDR1 MNHNY and CDR2 SVGAGI (reference sequence). The CDR3 spans 12 residues. The CDR3 sequence is CASSHSFGELFF.

This rearrangement joins TRBV18 to TRBJ1-1; TCRdb indicates TRBD1, and absent DNA this call remains unverified. Germline loops: CDR1 KGHSH, CDR2 LQKENI. The CDR3 has 12 residues. CDR3 residues: CASSPGQAEAFF.

This clonotype registers medium-sized by frequency. This sequence joins TRBV30 and TRBJ2-2; there is no DNA to check the TCRdb D call of TRBD1. This CDR3 contains 14 residues. The germline CDR1 and CDR2 sequences are GTSNPN and SVGIG (reference sequence). CDR3 protein: CAWKAGSHTGELFF.

This chain connects TRBV28 to TRBJ2-4; TCRdb's D call, TRBD1, is unchecked because there is no DNA. Germline V gene sequence: CDR1 MDHEN, CDR2 SYDVKM. The CDR3 loop spans 15 amino acids. The CDR3: CASWGGSFVKNIQYF.

The rearrangement joins TRBV27 to TRBJ1-6; TCRdb indicates TRBD1, and absent DNA this call remains unverified. The CDR3 runs 15 residues. The germline V gene encodes CDR1 MNHEY and CDR2 SMNVEV (reference sequence). CDR3 amino acids: CASSFLSRVNSPLHF.

The chain has TRBV20-1 and TRBJ2-7. CDR1 and CDR2 (germline): DFQATT, SNEGSKA (reference sequence). The CDR3 sequence is 13 residues long. The CDR3 reads CSARGPISYEQYF.

This clonotype is labeled medium-sized based on frequency. The rearrangement joins TRBV30 to TRBJ1-6. This CDR3 has 14 amino acids. Germline lookup yields CDR1 GTSNPN and CDR2 SVGIG (reference sequence). The CDR3 here is CATTDGLPNSPLHF. Full variable domain (missing parts from reference TRBV30 and TRBJ1-6): SQTIHQWPATLVQPVGSPLSLECTVEGTSNPNLYWYRQAAGRGLQLLFYSVGIGQISSEVPQNLSASRPQDRQFILSSKKLLLSDSGFYLCATTDGLPNSPLHFGNGTRLTVT.

By frequency, this clonotype is medium-sized. The chain links TRBV11-1 to TRBJ2-1; TCRdb outputs TRBD2, but without DNA this stays unchecked. Germline V gene lookup returns CDR1 SGHAT and CDR2 FQDESV (reference sequence). The CDR3 spans 16 residues. The CDR3: CASSSPLAGGRNEQFF.

This chain connects TRBV12-3 or TRBV12-4 to TRBJ2-7; the D call of TRBD1 rests on TCRdb alone, since no DNA is present to check it. CDR3 length: 15 amino acids. This CDR3 reads CASTGTGGPFYEQYF.

This clonotype is medium-sized by frequency. This chain connects TRBV6-5 to TRBJ2-3; TCRdb indicates TRBD1, and absent DNA this call remains unverified. This CDR3 comprises 16 residues. Germline V CDR1 and CDR2: MNHEY, SVGAGI. This CDR3 reads CASSPVPGQGADTQYF.

V usage is TRBV7-9 and J usage is TRBJ2-7. Looked up from germline, CDR1 is SEHNR and CDR2 is FQNEAQ (reference sequence). This CDR3 is built from 12 residues. The CDR3 loop is CASSLVSYEQYF. Full variable domain (outside the CDR3, taken from reference TRBV7-9 and TRBJ2-7): DTGVSQNPRHKITKRGQNVTFRCDPISEHNRLYWYRQTLGQGPEFLTYFQNEAQLEKSRLLSDRFSAERPKGSFSTLEIQRTEQGDSAMYLCASSLVSYEQYFGPGTRLTVT.

This clonotype is identified as medium-sized from frequency. This chain links TRBV7-6 with TRBJ2-1; the TRBD1 assignment by TCRdb is unverifiable without DNA. The CDR3 length is 17 residues. Germline V gene lookup returns CDR1 SGHVS and CDR2 FNYEAQ. The CDR3 loop is CASSLDPRDRGYNEQFF.

This clonotype is labeled medium-sized based on frequency. The J gene is TRBJ1-1, the V gene TRBV19. The CDR3 consists of 15 residues. In germline, CDR1 is LNHDA, CDR2 SQIVND (reference sequence). The CDR3 region is CASSIVGLRNTEAFF.

The chain employs TRBV5-1 and TRBJ2-5. Germline V gene sequence: CDR1 SGHRS, CDR2 YFSETQ. The CDR3 runs 15 residues. CDR3 sequence reads: CASSLGSYAQETQYF.

The V call is TRBV4-3, the J call TRBJ2-2; TCRdb selects TRBD2, and the lack of DNA leaves this call unchecked. This CDR3 has 15 residues. Germline V CDR1 and CDR2: LGHNA, YSLEER. The chain's CDR3 is CASSQDGGGPGELFF.

This clonotype registers medium-sized by frequency. V is TRBV12-3 or TRBV12-4 and J is TRBJ2-2; there is no DNA to check the TCRdb D call of TRBD1. This CDR3 contains 15 residues. The CDR3 sequence: CASSSRDKISGELFF.

This chain connects TRBV2 to TRBJ2-2; the TCRdb call, TRBD1, lacks DNA for checking. Germline-derived CDR1 and CDR2 are SNHLY and FYNNEI. The CDR3 contains 14 residues. CDR3 protein: CASNRGPNTGELFF.

J is TRBJ2-7 and V is TRBV10-3. The CDR3 sequence is 14 residues long. Germline V lookup: CDR1 ENHRY, CDR2 SYGVKD. CDR3 residues: CAISWTSSAYEQYF.

In terms of frequency, this clonotype is medium-sized (0.01 to 0.1%). The chain joins TRBV5-4 to TRBJ2-5; checking the TCRdb D call of TRBD2 is not possible without DNA. The CDR3 has 16 amino acids. Germline V CDR1 and CDR2: SGHNT, YYREEE (reference sequence). The CDR3 loop is CASSLRLAGGQETQYF. Combining the CDR3 with reference TRBV5-4 and TRBJ2-5 gives the whole variable domain ETGVTQSPTHLIKTRGQQVTLRCSSQSGHNTVSWYQQALGQGPQFIFQYYREEENGRGNFPPRFSGLQFPNYSSELNVNALELDDSALYLCASSLRLAGGQETQYFGPGTRLLVL.

Its frequency marks this clonotype as medium-sized. The V call is TRBV6-6, the J call TRBJ2-2; the D gene TCRdb calls, TRBD1, cannot be checked with no DNA. Germline CDR1 is MNHNY and CDR2 is SVGAGI (reference sequence). This CDR3 spans 15 amino acids. CDR3 residues: CASTKEGASTGELFF.

By frequency, this clonotype registers medium-sized. The genes are TRBV7-6 and TRBJ2-1; the D call from TCRdb, TRBD2, cannot be confirmed without DNA. Germline V gene data show CDR1 as SGHVS and CDR2 as FNYEAQ. CDR3 length: 15 amino acids. The CDR3 sequence is CASSALAGEYNEQFF.

The gene calls are TRBV4-1 and TRBJ2-1; the TRBD2 assignment by TCRdb is unverifiable without DNA. The CDR3 spans 13 residues. Per germline, CDR1 MGHRA and CDR2 YSYEKL. CDR3 loop: CASSHTSNNEQFF.

This rearrangement joins TRBV12-3 or TRBV12-4 to TRBJ2-7; with no DNA, the TCRdb D assignment of TRBD1 cannot be verified. The CDR3 sequence is 19 residues long. The CDR3 sequence: CASSLAPAAVGTGGAEQYF.